Listed here are 18 T cell receptor beta chains from one sample, sequenced in a study of metastatic and nonmetastatic thyroid tumors (dated by TCRdb to 2020 to 2022). Before undergoing thyroid surgery, none of the patients had been given any kind of treatment. The library came from PCR. Sequencer: Illumina HiSeq 4000. In TCRdb, the public reads were trimmed at Q25 with fastp and aligned with MiXCR, with productive beta chains retained. This sample lists around 50,000 clones; roughly 29% were detected once. The biggest ten clones account for 15% to 20% of the sample. Sequencing input: blood. These receptor sequences come from a female donor with papillary thyroid cancer or a benign thyroid nodule (not recorded which). Some clones in this sample may be carry-over from other donors' samples.

This chain uses TRBV2 with TRBJ1-6; D remains ambiguous. CDR1 SNHLY and CDR2 FYNNEI come from the germline V gene. This CDR3 comprises 14 residues. V was trimmed by 4 bases and J by 7 bases, leaving 11 bases between them. CDR3 DNA sequence: TGTGCCAGCAGTGTCGAGGGTCAGAATTCACCCCTCCACTTT. It translates to CASSVEGQNSPLHF.

The V call is TRBV6-1, the J call TRBJ2-7; 7 bases are a match to TRBD2. Unmatched junction bases numbered 6, after V lost 6 bases and J lost 4 bases. This CDR3 is 13 amino acids long. Germline V gene sequence: CDR1 MNHNS, CDR2 SASEGT. CDR3: CASSSWTRYEQYF. For the CDR3, the DNA is TGTGCCAGCAGCTCCTGGACTAGATACGAGCAGTACTTC.

About this clone: Other DNA sequences in the same sample also yield this CDR3. CDR3 sequence (DNA): TGCAGTGCTAGAGGGCCGTACGAGCAGTACTTC. It translates to CSARGPYEQYF. The genes are TRBV20-1 and TRBJ2-7; D is unresolved. The germline V gene has CDR1 DFQATT and CDR2 SNEGSKA (reference sequence). Trimming took off 1 base at V and 4 bases at J, with 5 bases between the two ends. The CDR3 length is 11 residues.

The chain couples TRBV19 to TRBJ2-3, with 7 nucleotides matching TRBD1. Germline CDR1 LNHDA, CDR2 SQIVND (reference sequence). J lost 1 base, V lost 4 bases, and 14 bases had no gene match. The CDR3 covers 18 residues. DNA for the CDR3: TGTGCCAGTAGTACCGGAACGGGGTTTACAGGGGGCACAGATACGCAGTATTTT. It is translated as CASSTGTGFTGGTDTQYF.

The chain joins TRBV7-2 to TRBJ2-1; 11 bases agree with TRBD1. Germline V gene lookup returns CDR1 SGHTA and CDR2 FQGNSA. Losses at the gene ends were 5 bases for V and 9 bases for J; bases not matched to a gene: 3. The CDR3 is 13 residues long. The CDR3 coding sequence is TGTGCCAGCAGCCAGGACAGGGGGCGTGAGCAGTTCTTC. Protein product: CASSQDRGREQFF.

This clone was found a few times. The gene calls are TRBV6-1 and TRBJ1-2; D not certain. Germline loops: CDR1 MNHNS, CDR2 SASEGT. Trimming cost V 7 bases and J 0 bases, with 9 bases left between them. The length of the CDR3 is 13 residues. For the CDR3, the DNA is TGTGCCAGCAACCCGGGAGCTAACTATGGCTACACCTTC. Encoded protein: CASNPGANYGYTF.

The sample holds a few counts of this clone. The chain recombines TRBV6-1 with TRBJ2-6; the D gene is possibly TRBD2 (6 bases). Trimming took off 7 bases at V and 4 bases at J, with 17 bases between the two ends. The germline CDR1 and CDR2 sequences are MNHNS and SASEGT. CDR3 length equals 16 residues. The CDR3, as DNA: TGTGCCAGCAATCAGGTGGCCGGGAGAGGGGCCAACGTCCTGACTTTC. Amino acid sequence: CASNQVAGRGANVLTF.

This clone was recorded a few times. V and J are TRBV29-1 and TRBJ2-7; D gene unclear. CDR3 length equals 13 residues. CDR1 and CDR2 (germline): SQVTM, ANQGSEA. V was clipped by 5 bases and J by 3 bases, with 14 bases between them. For the CDR3, the DNA is TGCAGCGTTCTATTGGCAGATTTCTACGAGCAGTACTTC. Residues: CSVLLADFYEQYF.

This clone counts as medium-sized (0.01 to 0.1%). The chain carries TRBV6-4 and TRBJ2-1; 10 bases fit TRBD2. J lost 10 bases, V lost 3 bases, and 6 bases had no gene match. Germline V gives CDR1 MRHNA, CDR2 SNTAGT. The CDR3 sequence is 14 residues long. The CDR3 nucleotides are TGTGCCAGCAGTGAACAGCGGGAGGGCCGGGAGCAGTTCTTC. Residues: CASSEQREGREQFF.

This chain connects TRBV20-1 to TRBJ2-7, with 10 bases lining up with TRBD2. Germline CDR1 reads DFQATT; CDR2 reads SNEGSKA (reference sequence). The CDR3 consists of 16 residues. V trimming: 3 bases; J trimming: 2 bases; junction bases outside the gene matches: 10. The CDR3 is CSASSRLAGGTYEQYF. CDR3 sequence (DNA): TGCAGTGCTAGCTCCAGGTTAGCGGGAGGAACCTACGAGCAGTACTTC.

The V call is TRBV10-3, the J call TRBJ1-2; TRBD1 aligns across 7 bases. Germline loops: CDR1 ENHRY, CDR2 SYGVKD. The V and J ends lost 3 bases and 6 bases, in that order; junction bases with no gene match: 4. There are 13 residues in the CDR3. The CDR3 sequence: CAISEDRADGYTF. CDR3 nucleotides: TGTGCCATCAGTGAAGACAGGGCGGATGGCTACACCTTC.

V gene TRBV12-3 or TRBV12-4 combines with J gene TRBJ2-1; D is undetermined. Trimming took 10 bases from V and 6 from J, leaving 10 bases between them. This CDR3 is 11 amino acids long. Here the CDR3 reads CATRRLNEQFF. DNA for the CDR3: TGTGCCACCCGGCGGCTCAATGAGCAGTTCTTC.

This chain links TRBV7-2 with TRBJ1-5; 10 positions agree with TRBD1. CDR1 SGHTA and CDR2 FQGNSA come from the germline V gene. J gave up 0 bases and V 0 bases, and 5 bases lay outside the gene matches. The CDR3 extends over 18 amino acids. CDR3: CASSLATGGHNSNQPQHF. The CDR3 DNA follows: TGTGCCAGCAGCTTAGCGACAGGGGGCCATAATAGCAATCAGCCCCAGCATTTT.

Many counts were recorded for this clone. This chain joins TRBV4-3 and TRBJ2-5, with a weak D call TRBD2 (6 bases). The germline V gene has CDR1 LGHNA and CDR2 YSLEER. This CDR3 has 13 amino acids. Trimming removed 4 bases from V and 3 bases from J, with 9 bases in between. DNA of the CDR3: TGCGCCAGCAGCCGGGAGCGGGAAGAGACCCAGTACTTC. It encodes CASSREREETQYF.

This clone appeared a few times. J is TRBJ2-3 and V is TRBV12-3 or TRBV12-4; tentative D call: TRBD1 (6 bases). This CDR3 is 15 amino acids long. The ends were cut back, 3 bases at V and 0 bases at J, with 10 bases in the middle. Here the CDR3 reads CASSFGQRSTDTQYF. The CDR3, as DNA: TGTGCCAGCAGTTTCGGACAGCGGAGCACAGATACGCAGTATTTT.

This clone was counted a single time. The rearrangement uses TRBV20-1 and TRBJ2-2; 10 positions match TRBD2. Germline CDR1 and CDR2: DFQATT and SNEGSKA (reference sequence). With V trimmed by 4 bases and J by 0 bases, 2 bases remained unmatched. The CDR3 runs to 15 residues. CDR3 nucleotide sequence: TGCAGTGCTAAAACTAGCGGGACGAACACCGGGGAGCTGTTTTTT. It encodes CSAKTSGTNTGELFF.

This chain uses TRBV5-1 with TRBJ2-2; D perhaps matches TRBD1 (5 bases). The CDR3 is 13 residues long. From germline, CDR1 is SGHRS and CDR2 YFSETQ. Trimming pared 6 bases from V and 0 bases from J, leaving 6 bases between. CDR3 nucleotide sequence: TGCGCCAGCACACAGGCGAACACCGGGGAGCTGTTTTTT. Its protein is CASTQANTGELFF.

This clone turned up a few times. The chain employs TRBV28 and TRBJ2-1, with 7 nucleotides matching TRBD2. V lost 6 bases and J lost 0; bases outside the gene matches: 5. Germline CDR1 MDHEN, CDR2 SYDVKM. CDR3 length: 15 amino acids. The CDR3 is CASRLGGSSYNEQFF. The DNA of the CDR3 is TGTGCCAGCAGGCTGGGGGGGAGCTCCTACAATGAGCAGTTCTTC.